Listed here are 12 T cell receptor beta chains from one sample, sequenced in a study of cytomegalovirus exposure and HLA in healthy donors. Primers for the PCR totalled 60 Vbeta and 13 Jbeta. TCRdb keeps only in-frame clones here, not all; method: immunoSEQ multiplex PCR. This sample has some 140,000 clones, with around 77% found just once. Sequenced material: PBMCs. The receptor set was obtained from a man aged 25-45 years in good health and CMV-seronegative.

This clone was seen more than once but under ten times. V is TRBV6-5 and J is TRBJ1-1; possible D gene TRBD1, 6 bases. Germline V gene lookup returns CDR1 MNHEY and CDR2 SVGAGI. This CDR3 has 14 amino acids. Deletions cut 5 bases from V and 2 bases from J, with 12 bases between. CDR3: CASSPRTANTEAFF. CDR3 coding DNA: TGTGCCAGCAGTCCAAGGACAGCCAACACTGAAGCTTTCTTT.

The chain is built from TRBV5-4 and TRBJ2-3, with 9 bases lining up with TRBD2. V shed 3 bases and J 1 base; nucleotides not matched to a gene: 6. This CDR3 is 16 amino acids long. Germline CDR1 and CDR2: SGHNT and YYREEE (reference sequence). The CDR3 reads CASSSRVAGGTDTQYF. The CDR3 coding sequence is TGTGCCAGCAGCTCCCGGGTAGCGGGGGGCACAGATACGCAGTATTTT.

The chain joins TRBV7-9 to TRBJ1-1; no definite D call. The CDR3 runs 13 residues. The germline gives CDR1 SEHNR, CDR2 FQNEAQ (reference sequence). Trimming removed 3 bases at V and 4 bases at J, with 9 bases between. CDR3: CASSLVASTEAFF. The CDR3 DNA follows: TGTGCCAGCAGCTTGGTGGCTTCCACTGAAGCTTTCTTT. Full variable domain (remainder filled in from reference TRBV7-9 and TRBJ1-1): DTGVSQNPRHKITKRGQNVTFRCDPISEHNRLYWYRQTLGQGPEFLTYFQNEAQLEKSRLLSDRFSAERPKGSFSTLEIQRTEQGDSAMYLCASSLVASTEAFFGQGTRLTVV.

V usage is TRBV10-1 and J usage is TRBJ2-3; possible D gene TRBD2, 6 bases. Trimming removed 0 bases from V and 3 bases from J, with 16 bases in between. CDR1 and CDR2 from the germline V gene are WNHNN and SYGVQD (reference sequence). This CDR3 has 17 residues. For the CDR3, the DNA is TGCGCCAGCAGTGAGTCTCTTCTTGGAGGGGTTACAGATACGCAGTATTTT. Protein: CASSESLLGGVTDTQYF.

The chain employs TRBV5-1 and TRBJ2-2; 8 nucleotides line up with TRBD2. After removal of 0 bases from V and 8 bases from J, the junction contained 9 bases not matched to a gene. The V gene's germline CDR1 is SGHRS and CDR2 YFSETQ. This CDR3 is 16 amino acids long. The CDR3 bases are TGCGCCAGCAGCTTGGGGAGTAGCGGGAATACGGGGGAGCTGTTTTTT. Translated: CASSLGSSGNTGELFF.

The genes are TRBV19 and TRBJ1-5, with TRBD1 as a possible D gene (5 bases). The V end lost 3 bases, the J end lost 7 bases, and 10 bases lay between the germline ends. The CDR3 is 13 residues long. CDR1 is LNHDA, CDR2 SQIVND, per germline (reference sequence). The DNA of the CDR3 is TGTGCCAGTAGTATCAGGGTGGAGCAGCCCCAGCATTTT. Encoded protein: CASSIRVEQPQHF. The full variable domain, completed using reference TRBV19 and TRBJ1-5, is DGGITQSPKYLFRKEGQNVTLSCEQNLNHDAMYWYRQDPGQGLRLIYYSQIVNDFQKGDIAEGYSVSREKKESFPLTVTSAQKNPTAFYLCASSIRVEQPQHFGDGTRLSIL.

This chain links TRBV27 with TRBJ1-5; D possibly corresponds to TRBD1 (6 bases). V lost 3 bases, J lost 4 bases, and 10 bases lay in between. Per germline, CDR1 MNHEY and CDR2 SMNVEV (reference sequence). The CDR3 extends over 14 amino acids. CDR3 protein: CASSFWGRNQPQHF. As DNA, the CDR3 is TGTGCCAGCAGTTTTTGGGGGCGGAATCAGCCCCAGCATTTT.

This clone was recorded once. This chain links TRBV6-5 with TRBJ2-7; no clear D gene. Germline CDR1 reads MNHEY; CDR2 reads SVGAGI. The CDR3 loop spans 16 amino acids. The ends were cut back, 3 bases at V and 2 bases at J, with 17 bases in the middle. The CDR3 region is CASSYGHFLSTYEQYF. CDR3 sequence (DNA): TGTGCCAGCAGTTATGGGCATTTCCTTTCAACCTACGAGCAGTACTTC.

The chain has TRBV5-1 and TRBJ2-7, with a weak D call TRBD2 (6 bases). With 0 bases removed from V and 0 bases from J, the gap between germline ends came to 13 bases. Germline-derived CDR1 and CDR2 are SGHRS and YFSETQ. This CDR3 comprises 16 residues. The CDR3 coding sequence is TGCGCCAGCAGCTTGGCTTCCGGGGGAAGCTCCTACGAGCAGTACTTC. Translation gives CASSLASGGSSYEQYF.

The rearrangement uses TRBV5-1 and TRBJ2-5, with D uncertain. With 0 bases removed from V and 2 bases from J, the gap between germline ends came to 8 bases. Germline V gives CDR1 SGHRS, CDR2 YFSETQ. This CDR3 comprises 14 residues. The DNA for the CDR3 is TGCGCCAGCAGCTTGGTTCCGGGTCAAGAGACCCAGTACTTC. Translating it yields CASSLVPGQETQYF.

For the CDR3, the DNA is TGTGCCAGCAGGCCTCTAGTGGGGCGCGAGTATGGCTACACCTTC. Its protein product is CASRPLVGREYGYTF. This chain links TRBV9 with TRBJ1-2; D is perhaps TRBD1 (5 bases). Trimming took 5 bases from V and 5 from J, leaving 19 bases between them. The CDR3 extends over 15 amino acids. Germline assignment: CDR1 SGDLS and CDR2 YYNGEE.

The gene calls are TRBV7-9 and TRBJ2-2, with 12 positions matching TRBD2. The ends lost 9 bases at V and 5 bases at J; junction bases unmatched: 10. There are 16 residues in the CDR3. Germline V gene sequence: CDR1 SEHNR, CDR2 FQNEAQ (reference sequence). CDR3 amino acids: CARDRSGTSGTGELFF. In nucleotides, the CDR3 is TGTGCCAGAGACCGATCCGGGACTAGCGGGACCGGGGAGCTGTTTTTT.